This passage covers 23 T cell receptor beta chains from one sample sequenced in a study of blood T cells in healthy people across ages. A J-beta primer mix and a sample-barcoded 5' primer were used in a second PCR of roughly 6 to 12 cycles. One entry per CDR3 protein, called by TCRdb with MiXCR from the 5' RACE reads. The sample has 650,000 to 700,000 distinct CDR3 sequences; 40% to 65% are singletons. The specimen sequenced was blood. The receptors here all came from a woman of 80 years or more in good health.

CDR3 nucleotide sequence: TGTGCCAGCAGCCAAGATCGGGGTGTCGCAGATACGCAGTATTTT. It translates to CASSQDRGVADTQYF. The chain is built from TRBV4-2 and TRBJ2-3; weak D call: TRBD2 (5 bases). The V end lost 0 bases, the J end lost 4 bases, and 11 bases lay between the germline ends. CDR1 LGHNA and CDR2 YNFKEQ come from the germline V gene. CDR3 size: 15 residues.

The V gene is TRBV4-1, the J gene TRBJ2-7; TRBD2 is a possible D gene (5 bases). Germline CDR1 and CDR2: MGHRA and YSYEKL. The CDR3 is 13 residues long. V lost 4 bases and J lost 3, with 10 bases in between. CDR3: CASSRRELYEQYF. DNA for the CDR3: TGCGCCAGCAGCCGACGGGAACTCTACGAGCAGTACTTC.

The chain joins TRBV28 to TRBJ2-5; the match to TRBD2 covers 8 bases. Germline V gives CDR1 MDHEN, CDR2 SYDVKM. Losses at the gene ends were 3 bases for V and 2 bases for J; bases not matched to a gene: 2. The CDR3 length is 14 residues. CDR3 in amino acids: CASSFAGGQETQYF. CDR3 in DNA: TGTGCCAGCAGTTTTGCGGGGGGACAAGAGACCCAGTACTTC. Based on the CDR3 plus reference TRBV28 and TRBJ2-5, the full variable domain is DVKVTQSSRYLVKRTGEKVFLECVQDMDHENMFWYRQDPGLGLRLIYFSYDVKMKEKGDIPEGYSVSREKKERFSLILESASTNQTSMYLCASSFAGGQETQYFGPGTRLLVL.

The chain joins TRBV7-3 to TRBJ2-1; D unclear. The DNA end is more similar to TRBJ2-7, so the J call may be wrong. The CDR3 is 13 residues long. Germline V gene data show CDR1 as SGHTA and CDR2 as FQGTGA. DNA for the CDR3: TGTGCCAGCAGCTTAAATTCCTACAATGAGCAGTACTTC. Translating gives CASSLNSYNEQYF.

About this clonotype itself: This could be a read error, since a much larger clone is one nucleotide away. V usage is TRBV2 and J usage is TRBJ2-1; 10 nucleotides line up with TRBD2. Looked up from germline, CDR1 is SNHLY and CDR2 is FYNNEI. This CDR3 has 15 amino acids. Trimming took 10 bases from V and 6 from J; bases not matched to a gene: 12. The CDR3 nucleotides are TGTGCCACCAATTTACTAGCGGGGTCATTCAATGAGCAGTTCTTC. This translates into CATNLLAGSFNEQFF. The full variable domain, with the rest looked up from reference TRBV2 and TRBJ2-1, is EPEVTQTPSHQVTQMGQEVILRCVPISNHLYFYWYRQILGQKVEFLVSFYNNEISEKSEIFDDQFSVERPDGSNFTLKIRSTKLEDSAMYFCATNLLAGSFNEQFFGPGTRLTVL.

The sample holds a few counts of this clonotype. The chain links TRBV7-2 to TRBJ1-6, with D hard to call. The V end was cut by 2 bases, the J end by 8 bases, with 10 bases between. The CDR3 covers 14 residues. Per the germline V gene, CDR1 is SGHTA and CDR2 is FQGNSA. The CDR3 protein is CASSLPQMDSPLHF. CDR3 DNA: TGTGCCAGCAGCTTACCACAGATGGATTCACCCCTCCACTTT.

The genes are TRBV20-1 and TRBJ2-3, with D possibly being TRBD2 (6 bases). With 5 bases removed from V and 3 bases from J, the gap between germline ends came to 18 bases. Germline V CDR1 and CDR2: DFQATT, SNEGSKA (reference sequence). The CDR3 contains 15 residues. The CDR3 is CSAPDRAGTTDTQYF. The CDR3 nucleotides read TGCAGTGCTCCAGACCGGGCGGGGACGACAGATACGCAGTATTTT.

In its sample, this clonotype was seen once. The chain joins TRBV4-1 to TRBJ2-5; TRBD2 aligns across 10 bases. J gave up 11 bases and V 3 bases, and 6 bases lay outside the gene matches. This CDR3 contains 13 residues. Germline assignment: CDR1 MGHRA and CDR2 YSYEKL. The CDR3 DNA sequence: TGCGCCAGCAGCCAGGGACTAGCGAATGAGCAGTACTTC. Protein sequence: CASSQGLANEQYF.

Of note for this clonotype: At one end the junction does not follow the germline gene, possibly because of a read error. Here the CDR3 DNA reads TGTGCCAGCGAGATAGTCGGGGCGACCTACAGTGAGCAGTTCTTC. Amino acid sequence: CASEIVGATYSEQFF. V usage is TRBV7-9 and J usage is TRBJ2-1; D tentatively reads TRBD1 or TRBD2 (5 bases each). This CDR3 is 15 amino acids long. Per the germline V gene, CDR1 is SEHNR and CDR2 is FQNEAQ (reference sequence).

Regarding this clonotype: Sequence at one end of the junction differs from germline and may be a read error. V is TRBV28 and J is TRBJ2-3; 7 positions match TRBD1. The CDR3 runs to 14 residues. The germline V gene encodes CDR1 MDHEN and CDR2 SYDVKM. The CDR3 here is CVSSSGQPFDTQYF. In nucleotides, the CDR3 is TGTGTCAGCAGTTCGGGACAGCCTTTCGATACGCAGTATTTT. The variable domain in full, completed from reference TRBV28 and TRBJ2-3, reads DVKVTQSSRYLVKRTGEKVFLECVQDMDHENMFWYRQDPGLGLRLIYFSYDVKMKEKGDIPEGYSVSREKKERFSLILESASTNQTSMYLCVSSSGQPFDTQYFGPGTRLTVL.

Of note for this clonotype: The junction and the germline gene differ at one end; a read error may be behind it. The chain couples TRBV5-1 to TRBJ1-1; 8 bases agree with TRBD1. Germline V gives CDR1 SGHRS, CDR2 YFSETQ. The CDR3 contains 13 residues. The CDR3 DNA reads TGCGCCAGCAGAAGGGACAGGAACACTGGAGCTTTCTTT. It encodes CASRRDRNTGAFF.

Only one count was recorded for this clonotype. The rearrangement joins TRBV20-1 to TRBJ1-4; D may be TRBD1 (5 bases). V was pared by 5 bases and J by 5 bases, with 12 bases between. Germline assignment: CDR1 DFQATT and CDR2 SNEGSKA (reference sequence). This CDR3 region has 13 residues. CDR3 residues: CSAGGQGNEKLFF. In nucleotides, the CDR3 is TGCAGTGCTGGAGGGCAGGGAAATGAAAAACTGTTTTTT.

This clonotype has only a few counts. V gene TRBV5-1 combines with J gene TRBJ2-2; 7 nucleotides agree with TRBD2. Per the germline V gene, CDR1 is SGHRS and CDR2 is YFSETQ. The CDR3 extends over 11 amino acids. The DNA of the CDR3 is TGCGGGAGCGGGGACACCGGGGAGCTGTTTTTT. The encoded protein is CGSGDTGELFF.

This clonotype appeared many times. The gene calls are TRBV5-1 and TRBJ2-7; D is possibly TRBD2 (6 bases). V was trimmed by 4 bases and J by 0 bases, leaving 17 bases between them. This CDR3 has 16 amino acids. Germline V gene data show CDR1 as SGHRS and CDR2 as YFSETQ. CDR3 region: CASSMPTGGVSYEQYF. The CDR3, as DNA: TGCGCCAGCAGCATGCCTACTGGCGGGGTCTCCTACGAGCAGTACTTC.

CDR3 coding DNA: TGCAGTGCCACCCAGGGGATAACGCAGTATTTT. Translating it yields CSATQGITQYF. This rearrangement joins TRBV20-1 to TRBJ2-3; possible D gene TRBD1, 6 bases. Trimming took 6 bases from V and 9 from J, leaving 13 bases between them. CDR1 DFQATT and CDR2 SNEGSKA come from the germline V gene (reference sequence). The CDR3 consists of 11 residues.

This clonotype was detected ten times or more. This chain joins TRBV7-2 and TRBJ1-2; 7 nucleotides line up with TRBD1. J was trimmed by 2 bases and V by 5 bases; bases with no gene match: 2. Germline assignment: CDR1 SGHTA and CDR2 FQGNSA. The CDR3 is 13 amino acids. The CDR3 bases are TGTGCCAGCAGCCCACAGGGGAACTATGGCTACACCTTC. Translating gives CASSPQGNYGYTF.

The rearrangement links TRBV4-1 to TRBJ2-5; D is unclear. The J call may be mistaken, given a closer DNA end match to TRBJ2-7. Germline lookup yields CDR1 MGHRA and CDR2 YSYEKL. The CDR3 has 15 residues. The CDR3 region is CASSPNAGYSYEQYF. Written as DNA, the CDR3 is TGCGCCAGCAGCCCGAACGCAGGTTACTCCTACGAGCAGTACTTC.

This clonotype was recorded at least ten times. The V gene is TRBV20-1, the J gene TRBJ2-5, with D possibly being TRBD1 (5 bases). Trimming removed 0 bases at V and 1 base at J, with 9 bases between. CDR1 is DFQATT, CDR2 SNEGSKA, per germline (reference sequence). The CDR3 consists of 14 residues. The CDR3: CSARDRRGQETQYF. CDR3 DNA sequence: TGCAGTGCTAGAGATCGTAGGGGCCAAGAGACCCAGTACTTC.

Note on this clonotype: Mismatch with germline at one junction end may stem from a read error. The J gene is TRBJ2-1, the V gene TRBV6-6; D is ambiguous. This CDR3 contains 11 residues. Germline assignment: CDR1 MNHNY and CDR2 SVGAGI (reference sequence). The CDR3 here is CAGSYNDEQSF. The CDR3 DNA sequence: TGTGCCGGCAGTTACAACGATGAGCAGTCCTTC.

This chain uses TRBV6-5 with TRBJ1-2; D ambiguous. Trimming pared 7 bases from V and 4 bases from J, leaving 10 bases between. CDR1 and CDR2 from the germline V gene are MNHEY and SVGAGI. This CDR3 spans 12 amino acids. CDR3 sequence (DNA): TGTGCCAGCATCTCCGTGGGCTATGGCTACACCTTC. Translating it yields CASISVGYGYTF.

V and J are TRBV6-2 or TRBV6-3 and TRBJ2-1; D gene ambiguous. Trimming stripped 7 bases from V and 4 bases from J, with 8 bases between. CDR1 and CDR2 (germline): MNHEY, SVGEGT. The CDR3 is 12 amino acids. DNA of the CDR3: TGTGCCAGCAAGGACGGATACAATGAGCAGTTCTTC. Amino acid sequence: CASKDGYNEQFF.

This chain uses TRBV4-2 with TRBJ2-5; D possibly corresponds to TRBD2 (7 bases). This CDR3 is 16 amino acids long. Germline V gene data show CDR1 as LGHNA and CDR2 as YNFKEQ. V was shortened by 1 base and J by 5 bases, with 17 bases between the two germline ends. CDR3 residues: CASSQGGGPREETQYF. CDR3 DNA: TGTGCCAGCAGCCAAGGGGGGGGCCCACGGGAGGAGACCCAGTACTTC.

The CDR3 here is CAISRDRNQPQHF. The CDR3 DNA follows: TGTGCCATCAGCCGGGACAGAAATCAGCCCCAGCATTTT. The V gene is TRBV10-3, the J gene TRBJ1-5; 7 bases are shared with TRBD1. V lost 6 bases, J lost 4 bases, and 3 bases stayed unmatched. The CDR3 sequence is 13 residues long. Germline lookup yields CDR1 ENHRY and CDR2 SYGVKD.